These 17 T cell receptor beta chains were sequenced from one sample in a study of untreated major depressive disorder. TCRdb keeps only in-frame clones here, not all; method: immunoSEQ multiplex PCR. The data show just over 20,000 clones, approximately 89% seen once. Sequenced sample: CD4+ T cells from PBMCs. The origin of the receptors is a woman in her 30s in good health.

V is TRBV10-3 and J is TRBJ2-2; D uncertain. The CDR3 is made up of 13 amino acids. The germline CDR1 and CDR2 sequences are ENHRY and SYGVKD. V lost 4 bases, J lost 4 bases, and 7 bases lay in between. The CDR3 reads CAISGSATGELFF. The CDR3 nucleotides are TGTGCCATCAGTGGTTCGGCCACCGGGGAGCTGTTTTTT.

This clone was counted between two and nine times. V and J are TRBV19 and TRBJ1-1; the D gene is possibly TRBD1 (6 bases). V was pared by 6 bases and J by 4 bases, with 12 bases between. The germline gives CDR1 LNHDA, CDR2 SQIVND (reference sequence). The CDR3 consists of 13 residues. CDR3 amino acids: CASRRGYGTEAFF. CDR3 DNA sequence: TGTGCCAGTAGAAGGGGGTACGGCACTGAAGCTTTCTTT.

This chain links TRBV7-3 with TRBJ2-7, with 9 positions matching TRBD1. CDR1 and CDR2 (germline): SGHTA, FQGTGA. J was trimmed by 2 bases and V by 1 base; bases with no gene match: 3. There are 15 residues in the CDR3. CDR3 in amino acids: CASSLKGQGTYEQYF. CDR3 sequence (DNA): TGTGCCAGCAGCTTAAAAGGACAGGGGACCTACGAGCAGTACTTC.

The chain combines TRBV9 with TRBJ2-3, with D possibly being TRBD1 (6 bases). The ends were cut back, 4 bases at V and 1 base at J, with 16 bases in the middle. Germline CDR1 is SGDLS and CDR2 is YYNGEE. The CDR3 is made up of 16 amino acids. The CDR3 coding sequence is TGTGCCAGCAGCTTGGGAGTAGGGGGAGGCACAGATACGCAGTATTTT. It codes for CASSLGVGGGTDTQYF.

The V and J genes are TRBV6-1 and TRBJ1-1; D call uncertain. Per the germline V gene, CDR1 is MNHNS and CDR2 is SASEGT. This CDR3 comprises 17 residues. Trimming removed 6 bases from V and 0 bases from J, with 20 bases in between. The CDR3 bases are TGTGCCAGCAGCGAAACCTACGGGGAAAAAATGAACACTGAAGCTTTCTTT. Translating it yields CASSETYGEKMNTEAFF.

This sequence joins TRBV5-1 and TRBJ2-7; a possible D gene is TRBD1 (6 bases). The ends were cut back, 0 bases at V and 7 bases at J, with 17 bases in the middle. Per germline, CDR1 SGHRS and CDR2 YFSETQ. The CDR3 totals 15 residues. CDR3 sequence reads: CASSLDGTPMEEQYF. The DNA of the CDR3 is TGCGCCAGCAGCTTGGATGGGACACCGATGGAGGAGCAGTACTTC.

This clone showed up just a few times. This sequence joins TRBV7-8 and TRBJ1-1; no reliable D call. CDR3 length: 13 amino acids. Germline loops: CDR1 SGHVS, CDR2 FQNEAQ. V lost 5 bases and J 6 bases, leaving 13 bases between the germline ends. CDR3 amino acids: CASSPRRAPEAFF. Here the CDR3 DNA reads TGTGCCAGCAGCCCCCGGAGGGCGCCTGAAGCTTTCTTT.

Only a few counts were recorded for this clone. This chain connects TRBV2 to TRBJ2-5, with 7 positions matching TRBD2. After removal of 4 bases from V and 1 base from J, the junction contained 6 bases not matched to a gene. Germline V gives CDR1 SNHLY, CDR2 FYNNEI. The CDR3 extends over 15 amino acids. CDR3 DNA sequence: TGTGCCAGCAGTGGGGGACTAACGGCCCAAGAGACCCAGTACTTC. As protein: CASSGGLTAQETQYF.

This chain uses TRBV29-1 with TRBJ1-2, with TRBD1 identical over 7 bases. Per germline, CDR1 SQVTM and CDR2 ANQGSEA. The CDR3 consists of 13 residues. Trimming took 4 bases from V and 1 from J; bases not matched to a gene: 3. The CDR3 nucleotides are TGCAGCGTTGGGACAGGATTTAACTATGGCTACACCTTC. It encodes CSVGTGFNYGYTF.

The genes are TRBV7-6 and TRBJ2-2; 7 bases align to TRBD1. There are 14 residues in the CDR3. The V gene's germline CDR1 is SGHVS and CDR2 FNYEAQ. V lost 1 base to trimming and J lost 7 bases; unmatched junction nucleotides: 3. CDR3 coding DNA: TGTGCCAGCAGCTTAGAAGGGGGCGGCGGGGAGCTGTTTTTT. It codes for CASSLEGGGGELFF.

This chain connects TRBV7-2 to TRBJ2-7; D is perhaps TRBD2 (5 bases). The germline V and J ends were trimmed by 1 base and 3 bases, with 16 bases remaining between them. This CDR3 is 16 amino acids long. The germline V gene has CDR1 SGHTA and CDR2 FQGNSA. The CDR3 is CASSLVGGQGGYEQYF. CDR3 nucleotide sequence: TGTGCCAGCAGCTTAGTGGGCGGCCAAGGAGGCTACGAGCAGTACTTC.

This chain connects TRBV28 to TRBJ2-7; D gene uncertain. The V and J ends lost 6 bases and 2 bases respectively, with 8 bases between them. The CDR3 runs 12 residues. Germline loops: CDR1 MDHEN, CDR2 SYDVKM. CDR3 DNA: TGTGCCAGCAGCTTAAGCCCCTACGAGCAGTACTTC. It encodes CASSLSPYEQYF.

J is TRBJ1-1 and V is TRBV4-3, with unresolved D. The CDR3 sequence is 13 residues long. V lost 0 bases, J lost 10 bases, and 12 bases lay in between. Germline V lookup: CDR1 LGHNA, CDR2 YSLEER. CDR3 nucleotide sequence: TGCGCCAGCAGCCAAGATCGAAGAGGCGGAGCTTTCTTT. It encodes CASSQDRRGGAFF.

This chain links TRBV7-2 with TRBJ1-2; D is perhaps TRBD1 (6 bases). V dropped 1 base and J dropped 2 bases, with 14 bases sitting between them. Germline assignment: CDR1 SGHTA and CDR2 FQGNSA. The CDR3 sequence is 16 residues long. The DNA of the CDR3 is TGTGCCAGCAGCTTAGGGCCCGGGGGGGCAAACTATGGCTACACCTTC. Encoded protein: CASSLGPGGANYGYTF.

This clone occurred once. CDR3 nucleotide sequence: TGCGCCAGCAGCCAAACAGGGGAAGGAAACACCATATATTTT. Its translation: CASSQTGEGNTIYF. The rearrangement joins TRBV4-3 to TRBJ1-3; 7 bases map to TRBD1. V trimming: 2 bases; J trimming: 4 bases; junction bases outside the gene matches: 2. CDR3 length: 14 residues. Germline CDR1 is LGHNA and CDR2 is YSLEER.

J is TRBJ1-5 and V is TRBV4-1, with D possibly being TRBD1 (5 bases). V dropped 5 bases and J dropped 0 bases, with 23 bases sitting between them. CDR1 MGHRA and CDR2 YSYEKL come from the germline V gene. This CDR3 spans 19 amino acids. The CDR3 region has the DNA TGCGCCAGCAGCAGCCTCGGGCTCCGACAGACCTATAGCAATCAGCCCCAGCATTTT. This sequence encodes CASSSLGLRQTYSNQPQHF.

The V call is TRBV29-1, the J call TRBJ2-2; TRBD1 agrees at 7 bases. The V and J ends lost 6 bases and 6 bases, in that order; junction bases with no gene match: 16. This CDR3 spans 16 amino acids. Germline CDR1 and CDR2: SQVTM and ANQGSEA. For the CDR3, the DNA is TGCAGCGTCAAGCGTGATCAGACAGGGTTCCCCGGGGAGCTGTTTTTT. It yields the protein CSVKRDQTGFPGELFF.